This T cell receptor (beta chain) was sequenced for a study of T cell repertoires in cytomegalovirus infection. Study context: Public TCR beta signatures marked donors with CMV infection and the matching HLA.

This clonotype came up a few times. TCRdb fed the reads into MiXCR, producing one record per CDR3 protein. The sample has some 320,000 distinct CDR3 sequences, over 7.5% seen once. CDR3 length equals 16 residues. V lost 4 bases to trimming and J lost 1 base; unmatched junction nucleotides: 8. The origin of this receptor is a human donor in good health (CMV status not recorded). Some clones in this sample may be carry-over from other donors' samples. This chain joins TRBV12-3 or TRBV12-4 and TRBJ2-7; 9 nucleotides agree with TRBD1. Material for sequencing was PBMCs. The CDR3 spells CASSWEPGTGSYEQYF. Here the CDR3 DNA reads TGTGCCAGCAGTTGGGAACCCGGGACAGGGTCCTACGAGCAGTACTTC.